The 29 T cell receptor beta chains in this list originate from one sample, sequenced in a study of CD8+ T cells in alopecia areata. Noted treatment: oral pan-JAK inhibitor, 5-10 mg twice daily. RNA was extracted and reverse transcribed into cDNA as the sequencing template. Some clones are missing from TCRdb's copy, which holds only in-frame ones; the method was immunoSEQ multiplex PCR. The sample holds about 210,000 clones, 50% to 75% seen once. Here the sequenced sample was CD4+ T cells sorted from blood, taken at week 4, from a patient treated with tofacitinib. The receptor set was obtained from a human donor with alopecia areata.

The V gene is TRBV4-3, the J gene TRBJ1-4; possible D gene TRBD1, 5 bases. Germline V gene sequence: CDR1 LGHNA, CDR2 YSLEER. The CDR3 covers 16 residues. The V end was cut by 1 base, the J end by 3 bases, with 12 bases between. The CDR3 sequence: CASSQGGRVANEKLFF. For the CDR3, the DNA is TGCGCCAGCAGCCAAGGGGGCCGTGTAGCTAATGAAAAACTGTTTTTT.

Remarks on this clone: The sample contains more than one DNA sequence encoding this CDR3. The genes are TRBV29-1 and TRBJ2-7; either TRBD1 or TRBD2 may fit D (6 bases each). Germline-derived CDR1 and CDR2 are SQVTM and ANQGSEA. There are 12 residues in the CDR3. With 4 bases removed from V and 6 bases from J, the gap between germline ends came to 13 bases. The CDR3 DNA reads TGCAGCGTTGGGGGGGCCTCCGGCGAGCAGTACTTC. Protein product: CSVGGASGEQYF.

The V call is TRBV27, the J call TRBJ1-6, with a weak D call TRBD1 (5 bases). This CDR3 comprises 14 residues. Germline-derived CDR1 and CDR2 are MNHEY and SMNVEV (reference sequence). Trimming cost V 3 bases and J 5 bases, with 8 bases left between them. CDR3 region: CASSLGGDNSPLHF. CDR3 bases: TGTGCCAGCAGTTTGGGGGGAGATAATTCACCCCTCCACTTT.

The chain links TRBV29-1 to TRBJ1-1; a weak D match, TRBD1 (5 bases). Germline values: CDR1 SQVTM, CDR2 ANQGSEA. The CDR3 loop spans 14 amino acids. The V gene lost 5 bases and the J gene lost 9 bases, with 22 bases spanning the gap. The CDR3 reads CSVLTGASYDKAFF. CDR3 nucleotides: TGCAGCGTTTTAACAGGTGCATCATATGACAAAGCTTTCTTT.

V gene TRBV7-9 combines with J gene TRBJ2-1; D unresolved. V was shortened by 4 bases and J by 4 bases, with 8 bases between the two germline ends. CDR3 length equals 13 residues. Germline CDR1 and CDR2: SEHNR and FQNEAQ (reference sequence). The CDR3 is CASSSRRYNEQFF. CDR3 in DNA: TGTGCCAGCAGCTCACGACGTTACAATGAGCAGTTCTTC. The full variable domain, rest sourced from reference TRBV7-9 and TRBJ2-1, is DTGVSQNPRHKITKRGQNVTFRCDPISEHNRLYWYRQTLGQGPEFLTYFQNEAQLEKSRLLSDRFSAERPKGSFSTLEIQRTEQGDSAMYLCASSSRRYNEQFFGPGTRLTVL.

In this sample, this clone turned up a few times. The chain recombines TRBV30 with TRBJ1-1, with D hard to call. V lost 5 bases and J lost 10, with 14 bases in between. CDR1 is GTSNPN and CDR2 is SVGIG in the germline V gene (reference sequence). CDR3 length: 11 residues. The CDR3: CAWDEQSGAFF. The CDR3 nucleotides read TGTGCCTGGGACGAACAGAGTGGAGCTTTCTTT. The entire variable domain, with the rest obtained from reference TRBV30 and TRBJ1-1, is as follows: SQTIHQWPATLVQPVGSPLSLECTVEGTSNPNLYWYRQAAGRGLQLLFYSVGIGQISSEVPQNLSASRPQDRQFILSSKKLLLSDSGFYLCAWDEQSGAFFGQGTRLTVV.

The chain has TRBV30 and TRBJ1-2; the match to TRBD1 covers 12 bases. The CDR3 length is 13 residues. V gave up 3 bases and J gave up 8 bases; unmatched junction bases: 4. CDR1 and CDR2 (germline): GTSNPN, SVGIG (reference sequence). CDR3 DNA sequence: TGTGCCTGGAGCGGGGACAGGGGGCAAGGCTACACCTTC. Encoded protein: CAWSGDRGQGYTF.

Worth noting for this clone: The sample holds other DNA sequences that translate to the same CDR3. The chain combines TRBV7-2 with TRBJ2-5, with 10 bases matching TRBD1. The CDR3 runs to 15 residues. CDR1 and CDR2 from the germline V gene are SGHTA and FQGNSA. V dropped 3 bases and J dropped 5; count of bases not matched to a gene: 6. CDR3: CASSLPTGGVETQYF. CDR3 sequence (DNA): TGTGCCAGCAGCTTGCCGACAGGGGGCGTCGAGACCCAGTACTTC.

The V call is TRBV6-4, the J call TRBJ2-1; unclear D gene. CDR3 size: 15 residues. The germline gives CDR1 MRHNA, CDR2 SNTAGT. The ends were cut back, 7 bases at V and 6 bases at J, with 19 bases in the middle. The CDR3 spells CASNHEDSRPNEQFF. The CDR3 DNA is TGTGCCAGCAATCATGAAGACTCCCGACCCAATGAGCAGTTCTTC.

This chain connects TRBV10-3 to TRBJ2-7, with D unclear. This CDR3 contains 12 residues. Germline loops: CDR1 ENHRY, CDR2 SYGVKD. The germline V and J ends were trimmed by 6 bases and 5 bases, with 11 bases remaining between them. CDR3 in DNA: TGTGCCATCAGCCAGACACGCCACGAGCAGTACTTC. This codes for CAISQTRHEQYF.

The chain has TRBV7-2 and TRBJ2-5; D is perhaps TRBD2 (6 bases). V dropped 5 bases and J dropped 1 base, with 14 bases sitting between them. Per the germline V gene, CDR1 is SGHTA and CDR2 is FQGNSA. The CDR3 length is 15 residues. DNA of the CDR3: TGTGCCAGCAGCCTAAACATGGGGGGCCAAGAGACCCAGTACTTC. Residues: CASSLNMGGQETQYF.

As for this clone: Different DNA sequences within this sample yield the same CDR3. This chain connects TRBV7-2 to TRBJ2-7; 7 nucleotides line up with TRBD1. This CDR3 comprises 12 residues. CDR1 is SGHTA and CDR2 is FQGNSA in the germline V gene. The trim removed 5 bases at V and 6 bases at J, leaving 4 bases unmatched. In nucleotides, the CDR3 is TGTGCCAGCAGCCCGACAGGGCCCGAGCAGTACTTC. Encoded protein: CASSPTGPEQYF.

This clone was recorded once. The chain has TRBV2 and TRBJ1-2, with 7 bases fitting TRBD1. The germline CDR1 and CDR2 sequences are SNHLY and FYNNEI. Trimming cost V 6 bases and J 6 bases; bases outside gene matches: 7. The CDR3 consists of 13 residues. CDR3 sequence (DNA): TGTGCCAGCAGGGTCGACAGGGACGATGGCTACACCTTC. It translates to CASRVDRDDGYTF.

The chain couples TRBV10-3 to TRBJ2-7, with no clear D. V was cut by 2 bases and J by 2 bases, with 7 bases left in between. CDR1 and CDR2 from the germline V gene are ENHRY and SYGVKD. The CDR3 covers 13 residues. This chain's CDR3 is CAISEVGTYEQYF. The DNA of the CDR3 is TGTGCCATCAGTGAGGTCGGAACCTACGAGCAGTACTTC.

This clone was seen only a few times. The V call is TRBV15, the J call TRBJ2-7; no clear D. Germline values: CDR1 LNHNV, CDR2 YYDKDF (reference sequence). The length of the CDR3 is 15 residues. The V end was cut by 0 bases, the J end by 6 bases, with 15 bases between. The CDR3 here is CATSRDALADREQYF. In nucleotides, the CDR3 is TGTGCCACCAGCAGAGATGCCCTGGCGGACCGCGAGCAGTACTTC.

This clone has a single count. The V and J genes are TRBV2 and TRBJ1-4; 11 bases fit TRBD1. Germline V gives CDR1 SNHLY, CDR2 FYNNEI. The V and J ends lost 1 base and 8 bases, in that order; junction bases with no gene match: 0. This CDR3 contains 14 residues. CDR3 bases: TGTGCCAGCAGTGAAGGGGACAGGGGGGAAAAACTGTTTTTT. This translates into CASSEGDRGEKLFF.

V is TRBV19 and J is TRBJ1-1, with TRBD1 identical over 10 bases. The V and J ends lost 8 bases and 5 bases, in that order; junction bases with no gene match: 5. The CDR3 is made up of 13 amino acids. The V gene's germline CDR1 is LNHDA and CDR2 SQIVND (reference sequence). The CDR3 reads CASVGQGKTEAFF. Written as DNA, the CDR3 is TGTGCCAGTGTGGGACAGGGGAAGACTGAAGCTTTCTTT.

The V and J genes are TRBV7-2 and TRBJ2-3; 12 positions match TRBD2. This CDR3 is 15 amino acids long. Looked up from germline, CDR1 is SGHTA and CDR2 is FQGNSA. V gave up 6 bases and J gave up 8 bases; unmatched junction bases: 9. The CDR3 sequence is CASRVLAGGPGTQYF. CDR3 DNA: TGTGCCAGCAGGGTCCTAGCGGGGGGGCCGGGTACGCAGTATTTT.

This chain joins TRBV5-4 and TRBJ2-5, with 7 nucleotides matching TRBD1. Trimming took 6 bases from V and 2 from J; bases not matched to a gene: 4. The CDR3 spans 13 residues. The V gene's germline CDR1 is SGHNT and CDR2 YYREEE (reference sequence). In nucleotides, the CDR3 is TGTGCCAGCAAATCGGACAGGCAAGAGACCCAGTACTTC. This gives the protein CASKSDRQETQYF.

The rearrangement uses TRBV30 and TRBJ2-3; a possible D gene is TRBD2 (6 bases). The CDR3 loop spans 13 amino acids. The ends were cut back, 3 bases at V and 4 bases at J, with 11 bases in the middle. CDR1 GTSNPN and CDR2 SVGIG come from the germline V gene (reference sequence). The CDR3 bases are TGTGCCTGGAGGCCAGCGGGCGCAGATACGCAGTATTTT. Translating it yields CAWRPAGADTQYF.

The CDR3 protein is CAWSQGTGELFF. CDR3 bases: TGTGCCTGGAGTCAGGGCACCGGGGAGCTGTTTTTT. The chain uses TRBV30 and TRBJ2-2; maybe TRBD1 (5 bases). Germline V CDR1 and CDR2: GTSNPN, SVGIG (reference sequence). This CDR3 is 12 amino acids long. V lost 2 bases to trimming and J lost 4 bases, with 5 bases between them. The full variable domain, rest sourced from reference TRBV30 and TRBJ2-2, is SQTIHQWPATLVQPVGSPLSLECTVEGTSNPNLYWYRQAAGRGLQLLFYSVGIGQISSEVPQNLSASRPQDRQFILSSKKLLLSDSGFYLCAWSQGTGELFFGEGSRLTVL.

The J gene is TRBJ1-3, the V gene TRBV5-4, with D maybe TRBD1 (6 bases). CDR1 and CDR2 from the germline V gene are SGHNT and YYREEE (reference sequence). The CDR3 spans 15 residues. V was shortened by 0 bases and J by 4 bases, with 11 bases between the two germline ends. CDR3: CASSLDQGQGNTIYF. The CDR3 region has the DNA TGTGCCAGCAGCTTGGACCAGGGGCAGGGAAACACCATATATTTT.

This sequence joins TRBV4-3 and TRBJ2-7; TRBD2 agrees at 9 bases. This CDR3 region has 16 residues. CDR1 and CDR2 from the germline V gene are LGHNA and YSLEER. Trimming removed 0 bases from V and 3 bases from J; junction bases left unmatched: 6. The CDR3 region is CASSQEAASGDYEQYF. Written as DNA, the CDR3 is TGCGCCAGCAGCCAAGAGGCGGCTAGCGGGGACTACGAGCAGTACTTC.

This clone occurred a few times. At one of its ends the junction is not consistent with the germline gene, which may arise from a read error. The chain recombines TRBV7-7 with TRBJ1-1; D is uncertain. CDR1 is SSHAT and CDR2 is FNYEAQ in the germline V gene (reference sequence). This CDR3 has 13 amino acids. CDR3 DNA sequence: TGTGCTAGCAGCGCACAAGAGAACACTGAAGCTTTCTTT. Translating gives CASSAQENTEAFF. The complete variable domain, with remaining parts taken from reference TRBV7-7 and TRBJ1-1, reads GAGVSQSPRYKVTKRGQDVTLRCDPISSHATLYWYQQALGQGPEFLTYFNYEAQPDKSGLPSDRFSAERPEGSISTLTIQRTEQRDSAMYRCASSAQENTEAFFGQGTRLTVV.

This rearrangement joins TRBV7-8 to TRBJ2-2; maybe TRBD2 (5 bases). V was shortened by 4 bases and J by 5 bases, with 8 bases between the two germline ends. Per the germline V gene, CDR1 is SGHVS and CDR2 is FQNEAQ. CDR3 length equals 13 residues. The CDR3 DNA sequence: TGTGCCAGCAGCTCGGGAAGAACCGGGGAGCTGTTTTTT. This codes for CASSSGRTGELFF.

This clone was seen only a few times. This chain uses TRBV10-3 with TRBJ1-4; tentative D call: TRBD1 (5 bases). CDR1 and CDR2 from the germline V gene are ENHRY and SYGVKD. The V gene lost 2 bases and the J gene lost 4 bases, with 11 bases spanning the gap. The CDR3 extends over 15 amino acids. CDR3 region: CAISEGNRFNEKLFF. The CDR3 coding sequence is TGTGCCATCAGTGAGGGGAACAGGTTTAATGAAAAACTGTTTTTT.

This rearrangement joins TRBV23-1 to TRBJ2-7, with 7 nucleotides matching TRBD1. Being an ORF, TRBV23-1 has a function that is uncertain. Trimming cost V 0 bases and J 0 bases; bases outside gene matches: 5. This CDR3 region has 16 residues. Written as DNA, the CDR3 is TGCGCCAGCAGTCAATCTAGAGGGGGCCGCTCCTACGAGCAGTACTTC. Translated, it gives CASSQSRGGRSYEQYF.

V usage is TRBV30 and J usage is TRBJ2-3; D not certain. The CDR3 sequence is 13 residues long. Germline-derived CDR1 and CDR2 are GTSNPN and SVGIG (reference sequence). The ends were cut back, 4 bases at V and 0 bases at J, with 8 bases in the middle. CDR3 coding DNA: TGTGCCTGGAACAATGAGAGCACAGATACGCAGTATTTT. Translation: CAWNNESTDTQYF.

This clone was seen a single time. V gene TRBV2 combines with J gene TRBJ1-2, with a possible D match to TRBD1 (5 bases). Germline-derived CDR1 and CDR2 are SNHLY and FYNNEI. The CDR3 is 12 residues long. Trimming pared 8 bases from V and 4 bases from J, leaving 11 bases between. The DNA of the CDR3 is TGTGCCAGCTTAGTGGGGACCTATGGCTACACCTTC. Amino acid sequence: CASLVGTYGYTF. The whole variable domain, remainder taken from reference TRBV2 and TRBJ1-2, is EPEVTQTPSHQVTQMGQEVILRCVPISNHLYFYWYRQILGQKVEFLVSFYNNEISEKSEIFDDQFSVERPDGSNFTLKIRSTKLEDSAMYFCASLVGTYGYTFGSGTRLTVV.